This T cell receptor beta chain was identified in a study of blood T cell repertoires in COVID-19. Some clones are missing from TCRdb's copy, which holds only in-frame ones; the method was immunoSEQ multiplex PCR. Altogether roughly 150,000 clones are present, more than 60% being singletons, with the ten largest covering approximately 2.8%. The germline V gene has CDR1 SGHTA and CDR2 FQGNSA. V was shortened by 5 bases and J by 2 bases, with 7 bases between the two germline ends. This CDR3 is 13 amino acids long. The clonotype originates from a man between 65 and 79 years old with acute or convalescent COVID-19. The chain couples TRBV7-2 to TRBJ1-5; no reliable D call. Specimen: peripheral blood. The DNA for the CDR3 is TGTGCCAGCAGCCCGGCGGGCAATCAGCCCCAGCATTTT. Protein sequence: CASSPAGNQPQHF.